This T cell receptor beta chain was sequenced in a study of cytomegalovirus exposure and HLA in healthy donors. This clone was seen a single time. Germline V gene data show CDR1 as SGHRS and CDR2 as YFSETQ. J gave up 2 bases and V 4 bases, and 3 bases lay outside the gene matches. This CDR3 region has 15 residues. Profiling relied on immunoSEQ multiplex PCR, and the TCRdb table lists in-frame clones only, not all of them. The sample lists about 130,000 clones, 85% to 95% occurring once. The sequence came from a man younger than 35 in good health and CMV-seropositive. Sequenced sample: PBMCs. The V and J genes are TRBV5-1 and TRBJ1-2, with TRBD1 identical over 12 bases. The DNA for the CDR3 is TGCGCCAGCAGCACTGGGACAGGGGGCAACTATGGCTACACCTTC. This codes for CASSTGTGGNYGYTF.